The 23 T cell receptor beta chains below were found in one sample sequenced in a study of T cells after yellow fever vaccination (dated 2019 in TCRdb). Library creation used 5' RACE. This sample was sequenced with an Illumina NovaSeq 6000. TCRdb reanalyzed the raw reads on its own, using fastp at Q25 for trimming and MiXCR for clone calling, and kept in-frame beta chains. Rows merge per CDR3 protein into single entries with the most common DNA and genes. The sample table lists roughly 330,000 distinct CDR3 sequences, roughly 4.3% of them with a count of one. Approximately 24% of the sample comes from the top ten. What this sample's treatment or condition label stands for: live attenuated yellow fever vaccine strain. The material sequenced was PBMCs, taken 5 days after the yellow fever booster vaccination. Receptor source: a man between 18 and 35 years old who received the YFV17D yellow fever vaccine.

This clonotype was found a few times. The chain combines TRBV7-2 with TRBJ2-7; D not resolved. The CDR3 length is 12 residues. Trimming pared 2 bases from V and 3 bases from J, leaving 5 bases between. Germline V gene data show CDR1 as SGHTA and CDR2 as FQGNSA. The DNA of the CDR3 is TGTGCCAGCAGCTTATCACACTACGAGCAGTACGTC. It encodes CASSLSHYEQYV.

The CDR3: CASSLIGDEQYF. The DNA for the CDR3 is TGTGCCAGCAGTTTAATAGGGGACGAGCAGTACTTC. The V gene is TRBV12-3 or TRBV12-4, the J gene TRBJ2-7; maybe TRBD1 (5 bases). The CDR3 spans 12 residues. V gave up 2 bases and J gave up 5 bases, with 7 bases separating them.

A few counts support this clonotype. The CDR3 sequence is CSASLGGSYEQYV. The CDR3 DNA reads TGCAGTGCTAGTCTAGGCGGATCCTACGAGCAGTACGTC. The V call is TRBV20-1, the J call TRBJ2-7; D is ambiguous. The CDR3 covers 13 residues. V was shortened by 3 bases and J by 1 base, with 10 bases between the two germline ends. Germline V gives CDR1 DFQATT, CDR2 SNEGSKA (reference sequence).

This rearrangement joins TRBV5-1 to TRBJ1-2, with 9 bases lining up with TRBD1. Germline assignment: CDR1 SGHRS and CDR2 YFSETQ. After removal of 4 bases from V and 6 bases from J, the junction contained 13 bases not matched to a gene. This CDR3 region has 16 residues. The CDR3 nucleotides read TGCGCCAGCAGCGCCGGGACAGGGCAGGCCGCGAATGGCTACACCTTC. It translates to CASSAGTGQAANGYTF.

This clonotype was observed a few times. V is TRBV7-9 and J is TRBJ2-7; no reliable D call. V shed 5 bases and J shed 3 bases, with 17 bases lying between them. The V gene's germline CDR1 is SEHNR and CDR2 FQNEAQ (reference sequence). The CDR3 covers 15 residues. In DNA form, the CDR3 reads TGTGCCAGCAGCCAGAAGGACCCGGGCTTCTACGAGCAGTACTTC. It yields the protein CASSQKDPGFYEQYF. The full variable domain, rest sourced from reference TRBV7-9 and TRBJ2-7, is DTGVSQNPRHKITKRGQNVTFRCDPISEHNRLYWYRQTLGQGPEFLTYFQNEAQLEKSRLLSDRFSAERPKGSFSTLEIQRTEQGDSAMYLCASSQKDPGFYEQYFGPGTRLTVT.

The chain employs TRBV7-3 and TRBJ2-1; D possibly corresponds to TRBD1 (6 bases). Trimming shortened V by 9 bases and J by 8 bases, and 17 bases separated the two germline ends. The CDR3 is 13 residues long. CDR1 SGHTA and CDR2 FQGTGA come from the germline V gene. The CDR3 coding sequence is TGTGCCAGTGGGGACACAAATAGTGATGAGCAGTTCTTC. It translates to CASGDTNSDEQFF.

V gene TRBV28 combines with J gene TRBJ2-7; 9 bases match TRBD1. The length of the CDR3 is 15 residues. Trimming at V came to 8 bases and at J to 1 base, leaving 9 bases not matched to a gene. Germline loops: CDR1 MDHEN, CDR2 SYDVKM. The CDR3 reads CASSPGGQGSYEQYF. The CDR3 bases are TGTGCCAGCTCTCCCGGGGGACAGGGTTCCTACGAGCAGTACTTC.

V is TRBV6-5 and J is TRBJ2-5, with D uncertain. CDR3 length equals 16 residues. Germline assignment: CDR1 MNHEY and CDR2 SVGAGI. Trimming pared 0 bases from V and 5 bases from J, leaving 16 bases between. In nucleotides, the CDR3 is TGTGCCAGCAGTTACTCGGTACCGACCTCAACGGAGACCCAGTACTTC. It specifies CASSYSVPTSTETQYF.

This clonotype was picked up many times. The chain links TRBV6-5 to TRBJ2-3; D is ambiguous. This CDR3 region has 14 residues. The germline V gene encodes CDR1 MNHEY and CDR2 SVGAGI. The germline V and J ends were trimmed by 2 bases and 4 bases, with 10 bases remaining between them. The CDR3 region is CASSYDSGPDTQYF. In nucleotides, the CDR3 is TGTGCCAGCAGTTACGATTCGGGCCCAGATACGCAGTATTTT.

The genes are TRBV7-9 and TRBJ2-5, with a tentative D call TRBD1 (7 bases). Germline-derived CDR1 and CDR2 are SEHNR and FQNEAQ (reference sequence). This CDR3 is built from 16 residues. V lost 2 bases and J lost 0, with 13 bases in between. In DNA, the CDR3 is TGTGCCAGCAGCTTACCGACAGGGAGGTACCAAGAGACCCAGTACTTC. Its protein product is CASSLPTGRYQETQYF.

This clonotype was observed a handful of times. This rearrangement joins TRBV20-1 to TRBJ1-4, with D perhaps TRBD1 (5 bases). The V and J ends lost 6 bases and 7 bases respectively, with 15 bases between them. Germline V lookup: CDR1 DFQATT, CDR2 SNEGSKA (reference sequence). The CDR3 covers 13 residues. CDR3: CSAGSQGGEKLFF. The CDR3 DNA follows: TGCAGTGCCGGTTCCCAGGGAGGTGAAAAACTGTTTTTT.

This clonotype was detected a few times. This chain links TRBV7-9 with TRBJ2-7, with unresolved D. The CDR3 has 14 residues. V was clipped by 5 bases and J by 0 bases, with 11 bases between them. Per the germline V gene, CDR1 is SEHNR and CDR2 is FQNEAQ (reference sequence). This chain's CDR3 is CASSPSSYSYEQYF. In DNA form, the CDR3 reads TGTGCCAGCAGCCCAAGCTCGTACTCCTACGAGCAGTACTTC.

This clonotype was counted ten times or more. The chain joins TRBV9 to TRBJ1-2; D call uncertain. Trimming cost V 0 bases and J 3 bases, with 6 bases left between them. The CDR3 spans 13 residues. The V gene's germline CDR1 is SGDLS and CDR2 YYNGEE. CDR3 amino acids: CASSVVGDYGYTF. In nucleotides, the CDR3 is TGTGCCAGCAGCGTAGTTGGGGACTATGGCTACACCTTC.

This clonotype was recorded a few times. The chain is built from TRBV5-1 and TRBJ1-4, with TRBD1 as a possible D gene (5 bases). V gave up 4 bases and J gave up 8 bases, with 15 bases separating them. CDR3 size: 14 residues. Germline V gene lookup returns CDR1 SGHRS and CDR2 YFSETQ. CDR3 protein: CASSLTAGQEKLFF. The CDR3 DNA is TGCGCCAGCAGCCTGACAGCGGGGCAAGAAAAACTGTTTTTT.

This clonotype has ten or more counts. The chain employs TRBV25-1 and TRBJ1-5; D is perhaps TRBD1 (5 bases). From germline, CDR1 is MGHDK and CDR2 SYGVNS. Trimming pared 4 bases from V and 4 bases from J, leaving 14 bases between. The length of the CDR3 is 15 residues. The CDR3 nucleotides are TGTGCCAGCAGTGGACCTGGGGGGGATAATCAGCCCCAGCATTTT. Translation gives CASSGPGGDNQPQHF.

The chain carries TRBV29-1 and TRBJ2-3, with 8 bases that match TRBD1. This CDR3 comprises 16 residues. The germline V gene has CDR1 SQVTM and CDR2 ANQGSEA. The junction had 15 bases not matched to a gene; V was cut back by 3 bases and J by 7 bases. CDR3 in amino acids: CSVDALLGRGPYTQYF. For the CDR3, the DNA is TGCAGCGTTGACGCCCTCCTGGGCAGGGGGCCCTATACGCAGTATTTT.

This clonotype was recorded many times. This chain connects TRBV6-2 or TRBV6-3 to TRBJ2-1; D is undetermined. This CDR3 region has 12 residues. V was trimmed by 0 bases and J by 10 bases, leaving 7 bases between them. Per the germline V gene, CDR1 is MNHEY and CDR2 is SVGEGT. CDR3: CASSYSFKEQFF. The CDR3 DNA reads TGTGCCAGCAGTTACTCCTTTAAGGAGCAGTTCTTC.

This clonotype was picked up many times. This chain connects TRBV5-6 to TRBJ1-3, with D unresolved. Germline CDR1 is SGHDT and CDR2 is YYEEEE. There are 12 residues in the CDR3. With 3 bases removed from V and 4 bases from J, the gap between germline ends came to 5 bases. CDR3 loop: CASSSPGNTIYF. For the CDR3, the DNA is TGTGCCAGCAGCTCGCCAGGAAACACCATATATTTT.

This chain uses TRBV5-1 with TRBJ2-3; 7 bases are a match to TRBD2. After removal of 0 bases from V and 2 bases from J, the junction contained 3 bases not matched to a gene. The CDR3 totals 15 residues. The germline V gene encodes CDR1 SGHRS and CDR2 YFSETQ. The CDR3 nucleotides read TGCGCCAGCAGCTTGGCAGCGGGGATCACAGATACGCAGTATTTT. This codes for CASSLAAGITDTQYF.

This clonotype has more than one count but fewer than ten. This sequence joins TRBV29-1 and TRBJ2-7, with TRBD2 as a possible D gene (6 bases). CDR3 length: 12 residues. V lost 1 base and J lost 7, with 11 bases in between. In germline, CDR1 is SQVTM, CDR2 ANQGSEA. The DNA for the CDR3 is TGCAGCGTTGAAGGCGGGGAGCGGGAGCAGTACTTC. It encodes CSVEGGEREQYF.

At least ten counts were recorded for this clonotype. The chain is built from TRBV7-3 and TRBJ2-7; D possibly corresponds to TRBD1 (5 bases). V shed 2 bases and J shed 3 bases, with 11 bases lying between them. The length of the CDR3 is 14 residues. CDR1 is SGHTA, CDR2 FQGTGA, per germline. For the CDR3, the DNA is TGTGCCAGCAGCTTACACCCAGGGCGCTACGAGCAGTACGTC. Its protein product is CASSLHPGRYEQYV.

This chain connects TRBV5-1 to TRBJ2-1; no definite D call. Germline assignment: CDR1 SGHRS and CDR2 YFSETQ. Trimming shortened V by 4 bases and J by 0 bases, and 17 bases separated the two germline ends. This CDR3 has 17 residues. CDR3 sequence: CASSADVPPSSYNEQFF. As DNA, the CDR3 is TGCGCCAGCAGCGCTGATGTGCCGCCGAGCTCCTACAATGAGCAGTTCTTC. The full variable domain, with the rest looked up from reference TRBV5-1 and TRBJ2-1, is KAGVTQTPRYLIKTRGQQVTLSCSPISGHRSVSWYQQTPGQGLQFLFEYFSETQRNKGNFPGRFSGRQFSNSRSEMNVSTLELGDSALYLCASSADVPPSSYNEQFFGPGTRLTVL.

At least ten counts were recorded for this clonotype. The chain links TRBV2 to TRBJ1-5; tentatively, D is TRBD1 (5 bases). Germline CDR1 and CDR2: SNHLY and FYNNEI. This CDR3 is built from 14 residues. V shed 4 bases and J shed 5 bases, with 12 bases lying between them. CDR3 in amino acids: CASSATGNDQPQHF. CDR3 nucleotide sequence: TGTGCCAGCAGTGCTACAGGAAATGATCAGCCCCAGCATTTT.